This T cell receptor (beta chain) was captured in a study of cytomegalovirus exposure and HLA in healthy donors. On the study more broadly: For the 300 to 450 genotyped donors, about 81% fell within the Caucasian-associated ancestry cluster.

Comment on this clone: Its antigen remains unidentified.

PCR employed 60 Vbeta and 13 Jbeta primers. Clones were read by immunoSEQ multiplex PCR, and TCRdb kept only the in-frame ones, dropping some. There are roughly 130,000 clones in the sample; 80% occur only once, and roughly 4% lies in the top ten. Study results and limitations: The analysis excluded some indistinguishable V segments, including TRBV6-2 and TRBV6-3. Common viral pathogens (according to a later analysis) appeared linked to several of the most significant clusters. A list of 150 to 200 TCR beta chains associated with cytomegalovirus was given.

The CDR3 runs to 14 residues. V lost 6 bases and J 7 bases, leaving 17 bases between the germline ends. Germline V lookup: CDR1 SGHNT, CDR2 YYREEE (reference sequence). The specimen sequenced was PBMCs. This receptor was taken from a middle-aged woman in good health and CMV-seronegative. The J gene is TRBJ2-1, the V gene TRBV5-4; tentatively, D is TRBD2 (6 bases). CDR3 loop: CASTSGTGVNEQFF. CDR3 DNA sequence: TGTGCCAGCACGTCCGGGACTGGGGTGAATGAGCAGTTCTTC.